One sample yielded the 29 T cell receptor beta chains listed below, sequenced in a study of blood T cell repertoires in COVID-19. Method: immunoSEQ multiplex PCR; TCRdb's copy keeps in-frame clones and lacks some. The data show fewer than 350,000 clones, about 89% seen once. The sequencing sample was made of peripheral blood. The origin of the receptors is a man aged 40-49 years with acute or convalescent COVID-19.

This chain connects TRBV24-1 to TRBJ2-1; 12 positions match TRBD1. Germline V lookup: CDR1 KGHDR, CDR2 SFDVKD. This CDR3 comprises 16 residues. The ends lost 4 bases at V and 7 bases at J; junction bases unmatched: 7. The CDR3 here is CATSEAGTGGVNEQFF. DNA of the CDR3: TGTGCCACCAGTGAGGCCGGGACAGGGGGCGTTAATGAGCAGTTCTTC.

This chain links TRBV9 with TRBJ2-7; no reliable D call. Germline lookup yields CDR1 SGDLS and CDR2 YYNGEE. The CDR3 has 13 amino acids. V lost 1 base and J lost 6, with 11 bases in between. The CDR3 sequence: CASSVKLSSEQYF. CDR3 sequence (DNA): TGTGCCAGCAGCGTAAAACTTTCTTCCGAGCAGTACTTC.

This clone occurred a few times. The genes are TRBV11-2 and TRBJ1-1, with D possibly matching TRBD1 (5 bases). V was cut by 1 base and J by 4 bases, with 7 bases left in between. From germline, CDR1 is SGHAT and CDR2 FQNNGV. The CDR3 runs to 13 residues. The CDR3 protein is CASSLGGVTEAFF. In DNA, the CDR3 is TGTGCCAGCAGCTTAGGGGGGGTCACTGAAGCTTTCTTT.

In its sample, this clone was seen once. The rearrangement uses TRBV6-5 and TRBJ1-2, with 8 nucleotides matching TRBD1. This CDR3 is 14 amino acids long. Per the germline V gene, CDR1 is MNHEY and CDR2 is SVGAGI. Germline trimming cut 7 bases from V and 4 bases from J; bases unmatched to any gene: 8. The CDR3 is CASNRAGGVYGYTF. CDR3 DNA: TGTGCCAGCAACAGGGCAGGGGGCGTCTATGGCTACACCTTC.

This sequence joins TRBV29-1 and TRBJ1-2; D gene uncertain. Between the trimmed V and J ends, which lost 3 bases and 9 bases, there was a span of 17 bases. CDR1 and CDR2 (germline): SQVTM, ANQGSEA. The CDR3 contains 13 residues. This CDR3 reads CSVDRGREDRYTF. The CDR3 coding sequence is TGCAGCGTTGATCGTGGACGGGAGGATCGCTACACCTTC.

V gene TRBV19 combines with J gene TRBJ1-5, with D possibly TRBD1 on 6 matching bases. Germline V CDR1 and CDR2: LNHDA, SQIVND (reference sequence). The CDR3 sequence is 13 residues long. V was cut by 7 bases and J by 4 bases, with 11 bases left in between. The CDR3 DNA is TGTGCCAGTAAGGCGACAGGTAATCAGCCCCAGCATTTT. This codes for CASKATGNQPQHF.

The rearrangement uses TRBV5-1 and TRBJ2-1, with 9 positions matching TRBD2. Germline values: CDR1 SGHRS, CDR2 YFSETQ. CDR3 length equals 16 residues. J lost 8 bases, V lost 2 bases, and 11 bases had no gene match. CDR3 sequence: CASSLAGGLHSDEQFF. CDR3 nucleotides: TGCGCCAGCAGCTTAGCGGGGGGCCTACATAGCGATGAGCAGTTCTTC.

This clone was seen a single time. CDR3 in DNA: TGTGCCAGCAGACAAACTAGCGGGGGTTTCAATGAGCAGTTCTTC. The encoded protein is CASRQTSGGFNEQFF. V gene TRBV6-4 combines with J gene TRBJ2-1; TRBD2 matches 11 bases. After removal of 6 bases from V and 6 bases from J, the junction contained 7 bases not matched to a gene. Germline V gene data show CDR1 as MRHNA and CDR2 as SNTAGT. This CDR3 is 15 amino acids long.

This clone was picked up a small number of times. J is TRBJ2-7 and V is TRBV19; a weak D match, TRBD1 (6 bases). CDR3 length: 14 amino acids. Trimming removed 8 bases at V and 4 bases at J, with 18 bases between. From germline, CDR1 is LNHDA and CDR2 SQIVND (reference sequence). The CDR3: CASSSVGTTYEQYF. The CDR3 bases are TGTGCCAGTTCATCTGTCGGGACAACTTACGAGCAGTACTTC.

The CDR3 is CASSFFREDTQYF. In DNA form, the CDR3 reads TGTGCCAGCAGCTTCTTTAGGGAGGATACGCAGTATTTT. The rearrangement joins TRBV7-2 to TRBJ2-3; possibly TRBD2 for D (5 bases). Per germline, CDR1 SGHTA and CDR2 FQGNSA. The V and J ends lost 3 bases and 6 bases respectively, with 10 bases between them. This CDR3 comprises 13 residues. Combining the CDR3 with reference TRBV7-2 and TRBJ2-3 gives the whole variable domain GAGVSQSPSNKVTEKGKDVELRCDPISGHTALYWYRQSLGQGLEFLIYFQGNSAPDKSGLPSDRFSAERTGGSVSTLTIQRTQQEDSAVYLCASSFFREDTQYFGPGTRLTVL.

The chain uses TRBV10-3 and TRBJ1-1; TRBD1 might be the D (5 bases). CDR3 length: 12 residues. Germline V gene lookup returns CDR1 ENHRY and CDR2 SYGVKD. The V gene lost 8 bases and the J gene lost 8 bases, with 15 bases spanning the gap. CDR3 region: CAIGFGGDEAFF. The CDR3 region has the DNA TGTGCCATCGGGTTTGGAGGGGACGAAGCTTTCTTT.

Written as DNA, the CDR3 is TGTGCCAGCGGGGAATTCAGCTCCTACAATGAGCAGTTCTTC. Its translation is CASGEFSSYNEQFF. V usage is TRBV15 and J usage is TRBJ2-1; possible D gene TRBD2, 6 bases. Germline assignment: CDR1 LNHNV and CDR2 YYDKDF (reference sequence). Deletions cut 10 bases from V and 0 bases from J, with 13 bases between. The CDR3 has 14 residues.

This CDR3 reads CATSRVRVESPLHF. In DNA, the CDR3 is TGTGCCACCAGCAGAGTCCGGGTAGAGTCACCCCTCCACTTT. The V and J genes are TRBV15 and TRBJ1-6; D uncertain. The ends were cut back, 1 base at V and 10 bases at J, with 11 bases in the middle. The CDR3 length is 14 residues. CDR1 and CDR2 from the germline V gene are LNHNV and YYDKDF (reference sequence).

This CDR3 is CASTPLASASGELFF. CDR3 coding DNA: TGTGCCAGCACCCCACTAGCGTCCGCGTCCGGGGAGCTGTTTTTT. The chain combines TRBV2 with TRBJ2-2, with TRBD2 identical over 7 bases. CDR1 and CDR2 from the germline V gene are SNHLY and FYNNEI. Trimming took 7 bases from V and 6 from J; bases not matched to a gene: 11. CDR3 length: 15 residues.

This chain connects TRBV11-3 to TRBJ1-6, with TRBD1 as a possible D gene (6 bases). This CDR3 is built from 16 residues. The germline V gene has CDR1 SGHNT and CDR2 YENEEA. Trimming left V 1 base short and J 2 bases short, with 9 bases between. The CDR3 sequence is CASSLAGVPYNSPLHF. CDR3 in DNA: TGTGCCAGCAGCTTAGCAGGGGTCCCCTATAATTCACCCCTCCACTTT.

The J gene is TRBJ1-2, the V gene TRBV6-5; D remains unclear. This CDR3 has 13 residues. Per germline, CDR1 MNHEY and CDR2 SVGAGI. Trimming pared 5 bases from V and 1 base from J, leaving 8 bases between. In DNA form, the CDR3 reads TGTGCCAGCAGTCCCCAGATTAACTATGGCTACACCTTC. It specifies CASSPQINYGYTF.

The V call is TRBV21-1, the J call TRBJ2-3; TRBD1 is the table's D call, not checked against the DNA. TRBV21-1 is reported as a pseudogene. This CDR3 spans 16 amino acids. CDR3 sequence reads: CASSNCPRQGADTQYF. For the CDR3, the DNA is TGTGCCAGCAGCAACTGCCCCCGACAGGGCGCAGATACGCAGTATTTT.

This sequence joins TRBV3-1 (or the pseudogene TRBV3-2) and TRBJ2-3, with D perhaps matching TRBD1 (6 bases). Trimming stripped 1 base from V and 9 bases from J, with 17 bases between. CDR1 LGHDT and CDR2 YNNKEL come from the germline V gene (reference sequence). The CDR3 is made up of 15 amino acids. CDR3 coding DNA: TGTGCCAGCAGCCAAGGAGCAACACAGGGAAGGACGCAGTATTTT. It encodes CASSQGATQGRTQYF.

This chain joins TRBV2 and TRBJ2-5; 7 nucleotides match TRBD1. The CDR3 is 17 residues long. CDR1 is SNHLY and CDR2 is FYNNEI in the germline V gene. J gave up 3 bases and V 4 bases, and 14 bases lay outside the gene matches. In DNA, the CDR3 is TGTGCCAGCAGTGCCTATAGTAGGGGGCCCGTAGAAGAGACCCAGTACTTC. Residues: CASSAYSRGPVEETQYF.

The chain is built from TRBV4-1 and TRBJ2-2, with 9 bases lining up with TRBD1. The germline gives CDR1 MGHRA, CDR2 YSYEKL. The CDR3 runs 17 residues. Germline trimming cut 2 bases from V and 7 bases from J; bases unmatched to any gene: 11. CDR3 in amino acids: CASSQPGQGFFIGELFF. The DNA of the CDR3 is TGCGCCAGCAGCCAACCGGGACAGGGTTTTTTTATCGGGGAGCTGTTTTTT.

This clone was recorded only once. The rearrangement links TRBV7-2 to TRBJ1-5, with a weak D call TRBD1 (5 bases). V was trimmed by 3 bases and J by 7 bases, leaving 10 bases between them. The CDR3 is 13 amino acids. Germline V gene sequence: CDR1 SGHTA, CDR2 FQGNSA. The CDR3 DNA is TGTGCCAGCAGCTTCGACAGCTTCCAGCCCCAGCATTTT. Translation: CASSFDSFQPQHF. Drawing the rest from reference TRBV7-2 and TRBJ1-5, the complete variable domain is GAGVSQSPSNKVTEKGKDVELRCDPISGHTALYWYRQSLGQGLEFLIYFQGNSAPDKSGLPSDRFSAERTGGSVSTLTIQRTQQEDSAVYLCASSFDSFQPQHFGDGTRLSIL.

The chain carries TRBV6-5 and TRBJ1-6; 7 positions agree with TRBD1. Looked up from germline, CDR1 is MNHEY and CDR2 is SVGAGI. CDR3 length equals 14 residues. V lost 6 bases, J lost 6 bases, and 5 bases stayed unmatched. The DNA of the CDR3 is TGTGCCAGCAGGTCGACAGGGCGTAATTCACCCCTCCACTTT. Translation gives CASRSTGRNSPLHF.

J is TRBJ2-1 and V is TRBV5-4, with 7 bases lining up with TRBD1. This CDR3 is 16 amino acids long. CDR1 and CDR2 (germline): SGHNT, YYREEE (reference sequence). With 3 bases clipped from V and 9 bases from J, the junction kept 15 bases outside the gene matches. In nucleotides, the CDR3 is TGTGCCAGCAGCTCCCCGACCCTACAGGGGCTGGGTGAGCAGTTCTTC. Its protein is CASSSPTLQGLGEQFF.

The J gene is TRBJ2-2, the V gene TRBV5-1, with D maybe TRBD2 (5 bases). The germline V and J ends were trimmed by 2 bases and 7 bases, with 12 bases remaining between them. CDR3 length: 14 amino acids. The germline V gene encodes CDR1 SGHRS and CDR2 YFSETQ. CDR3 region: CASSFTPEVGELFF. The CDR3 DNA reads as TGCGCCAGCAGCTTTACCCCGGAGGTCGGGGAGCTGTTTTTT.

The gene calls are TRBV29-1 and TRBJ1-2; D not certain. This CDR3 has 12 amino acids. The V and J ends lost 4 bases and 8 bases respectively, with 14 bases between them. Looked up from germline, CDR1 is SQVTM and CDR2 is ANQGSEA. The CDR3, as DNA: TGCAGCGTTGCGGCCCTAAGGGAGGGCTACACCTTC. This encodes CSVAALREGYTF.

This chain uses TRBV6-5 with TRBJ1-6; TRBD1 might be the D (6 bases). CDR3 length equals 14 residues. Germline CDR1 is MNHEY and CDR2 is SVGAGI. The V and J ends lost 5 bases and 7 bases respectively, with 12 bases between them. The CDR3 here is CASSKGQLNSPLHF. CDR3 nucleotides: TGTGCCAGCAGTAAGGGACAACTAAATTCACCCCTCCACTTT.

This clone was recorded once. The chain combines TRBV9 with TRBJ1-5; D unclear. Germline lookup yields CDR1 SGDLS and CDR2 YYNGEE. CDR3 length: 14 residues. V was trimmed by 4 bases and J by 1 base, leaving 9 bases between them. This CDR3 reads CASSPSGSNQPQHF. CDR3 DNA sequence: TGTGCCAGCAGCCCATCCGGGAGCAATCAGCCCCAGCATTTT.

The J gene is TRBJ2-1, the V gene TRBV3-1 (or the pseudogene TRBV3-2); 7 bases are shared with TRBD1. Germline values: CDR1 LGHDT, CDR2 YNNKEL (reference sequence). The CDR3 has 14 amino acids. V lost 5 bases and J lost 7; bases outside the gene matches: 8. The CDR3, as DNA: TGTGCCAGCAGCAAGGAGACAGGGCGGAATGAGCAGTTCTTC. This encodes CASSKETGRNEQFF.

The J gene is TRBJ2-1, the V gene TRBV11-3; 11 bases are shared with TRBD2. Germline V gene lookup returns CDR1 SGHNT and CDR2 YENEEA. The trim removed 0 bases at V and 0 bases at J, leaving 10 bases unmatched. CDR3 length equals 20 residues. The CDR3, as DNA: TGTGCCAGCAGCTTAGAGGTGGTAGCGGGGGGGCTTAGCTCCTACAATGAGCAGTTCTTC. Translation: CASSLEVVAGGLSSYNEQFF.